Detailed here is one T cell receptor beta chain. The antigen remains undetermined. This sample is part of a study of cytomegalovirus exposure and HLA in healthy donors. The PCR contained 60 Vbeta and 13 Jbeta primers. Repertoires were generated with immunoSEQ multiplex PCR, while TCRdb's copy carries only in-frame clones and drops some. The top ten clones hold around 1.7% of a sample with 200,000 to 250,000 clones, more than 60% of them seen once. Broader study findings: Presence/absence analyses treated sequencing depth as roughly uniform across donors. Later analysis showed TCR association rates varying by HLA locus, highest for DRB1 and lowest for HLA-C.

The CDR3 runs to 15 residues. The germline CDR1 and CDR2 sequences are SGHDT and YYEEEE. V was clipped by 1 base and J by 3 bases; unmatched bases: 4. The chain carries TRBV5-6 and TRBJ2-5; TRBD1 agrees at 9 bases. The TCR was taken from a man in his forties or fifties in good health and CMV-seronegative. Sequences were obtained from PBMCs. The CDR3 DNA sequence: TGTGCCAGCAGCTTGAGGACAGGGGCAAAAGAGACCCAGTACTTC. Translating gives CASSLRTGAKETQYF.